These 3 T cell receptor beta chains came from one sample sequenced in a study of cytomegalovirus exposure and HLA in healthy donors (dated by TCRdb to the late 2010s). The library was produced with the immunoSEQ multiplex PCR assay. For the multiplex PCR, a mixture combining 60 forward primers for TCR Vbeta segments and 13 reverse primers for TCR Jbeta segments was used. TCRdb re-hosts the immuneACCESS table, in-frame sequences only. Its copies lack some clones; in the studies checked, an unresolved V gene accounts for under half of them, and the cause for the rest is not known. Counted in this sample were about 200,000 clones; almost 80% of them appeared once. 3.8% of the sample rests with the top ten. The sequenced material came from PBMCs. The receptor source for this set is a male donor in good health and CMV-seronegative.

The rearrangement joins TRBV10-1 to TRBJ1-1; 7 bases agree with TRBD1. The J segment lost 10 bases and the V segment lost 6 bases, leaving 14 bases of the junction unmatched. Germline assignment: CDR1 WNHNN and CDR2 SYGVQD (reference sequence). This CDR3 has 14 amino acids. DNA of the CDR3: TGCGCCAGCAGCATTACAGGGGACCTTTGGGGAGCTTTCTTT. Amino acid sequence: CASSITGDLWGAFF.

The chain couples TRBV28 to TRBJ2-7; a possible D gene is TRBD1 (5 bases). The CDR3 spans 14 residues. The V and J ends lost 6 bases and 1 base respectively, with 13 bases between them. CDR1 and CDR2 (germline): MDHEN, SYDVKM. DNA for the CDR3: TGTGCCAGCAGCCTTGACAGCCAGTCCTACGAGCAGTACTTC. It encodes CASSLDSQSYEQYF.

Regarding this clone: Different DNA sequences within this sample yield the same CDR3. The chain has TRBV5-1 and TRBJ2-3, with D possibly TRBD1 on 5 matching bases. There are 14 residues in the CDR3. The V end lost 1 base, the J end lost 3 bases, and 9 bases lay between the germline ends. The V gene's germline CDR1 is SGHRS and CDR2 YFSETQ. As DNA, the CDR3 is TGCGCCAGCAGCTTGTCACCAGGGACAGATACGCAGTATTTT. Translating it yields CASSLSPGTDTQYF.